This T cell receptor beta chain was identified in a study of blood T cells in healthy people across ages. The CDR3 totals 13 residues. Germline loops: CDR1 MNHEY, CDR2 SMNVEV (reference sequence). The V segment lost 5 bases and the J segment 7 bases; nucleotides outside the gene matches: 6. In each sample, at least 6 million PBMCs were isolated. Sample-barcoded 5' priming and a J-beta primer mix drove a second PCR of about 7 to 12 cycles. TCRdb passed the 5' RACE reads through MiXCR, listing each CDR3 protein once. The sample has 2 million or so distinct CDR3 sequences; roughly 49% are singletons. This chain links TRBV27 with TRBJ2-5; 8 bases align to TRBD1. Sequencing was performed on blood. This sequence was found in a woman aged 40 to 50 in good health. CDR3 in DNA: TGTGCCAGCAGTGCGGACAGGGAAGGGACCCAGTACTTC. This translates into CASSADREGTQYF.